A selection of T cell receptor beta chains follows, all from one sample in a study of cytomegalovirus exposure and HLA in healthy donors. Produced via immunoSEQ multiplex PCR; TCRdb's table is partial and in-frame only. Among 70,000 or so clones, about 93% were seen once, and the ten largest hold roughly 1.6%. Source material: PBMCs. Every receptor here comes from a man aged 18-30 years in good health and CMV-seropositive. Each CDR3 is given without its conserved first and last residue. Fields, in order: V gene, J gene, CDR3 protein.

TRBV4-1	TRBJ1-5	ASSQEPGSHLRPQH
TRBV5-4	TRBJ1-3	ASSLGGGNTIY
TRBV23-1	TRBJ1-5	ASSLLQGSNQPQH
TRBV9	TRBJ2-1	ASSGLAPNEQF
TRBV27	TRBJ1-5	ASGGVSNQPQH
TRBV9	TRBJ2-2	ASSALSGGPGELF
TRBV28	TRBJ2-7	ASRETGRGEQY
TRBV2	TRBJ2-7	ASSEKQGAYEQY
TRBV15	TRBJ2-5	ATSRAGGGETQY
TRBV7-3	TRBJ2-1	ASSWAGGKYNEQF
TRBV19	TRBJ1-4	ASVPGAGSEKLF